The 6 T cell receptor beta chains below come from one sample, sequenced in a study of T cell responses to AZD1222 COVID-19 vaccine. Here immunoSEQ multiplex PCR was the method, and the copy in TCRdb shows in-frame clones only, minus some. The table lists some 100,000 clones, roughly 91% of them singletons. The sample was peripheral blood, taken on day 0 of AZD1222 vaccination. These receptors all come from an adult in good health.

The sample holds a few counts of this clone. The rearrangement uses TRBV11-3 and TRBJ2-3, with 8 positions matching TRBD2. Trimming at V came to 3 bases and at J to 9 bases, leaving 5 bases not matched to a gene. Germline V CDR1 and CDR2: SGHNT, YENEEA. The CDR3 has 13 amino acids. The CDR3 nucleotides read TGTGCCAGCAGCTTGGCGGGGGGAGGAACGCAGTATTTT. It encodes CASSLAGGGTQYF.

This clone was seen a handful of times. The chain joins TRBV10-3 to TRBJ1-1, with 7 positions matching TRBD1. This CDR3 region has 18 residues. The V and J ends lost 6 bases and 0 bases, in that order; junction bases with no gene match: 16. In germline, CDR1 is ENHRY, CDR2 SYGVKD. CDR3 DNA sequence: TGTGCCATCAGGGGGATCCTCGGGACAGTTCACATGAACACTGAAGCTTTCTTT. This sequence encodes CAIRGILGTVHMNTEAFF.

The CDR3 DNA is TGTGCCAGCAGCCAAGCCGACTCACCCCTCCACTTT. Encoded protein: CASSQADSPLHF. J is TRBJ1-6 and V is TRBV3-1 (or the pseudogene TRBV3-2); no definite D call. There are 12 residues in the CDR3. Germline V CDR1 and CDR2: LGHDT, YNNKEL (reference sequence). Trimming pared 1 base from V and 10 bases from J, leaving 5 bases between.

CDR3 in DNA: TGTGCCAGCAGTTTGTATCCGGACAGGAGCAATCAGCCCCAGCATTTT. This gives the protein CASSLYPDRSNQPQHF. The J gene is TRBJ1-5, the V gene TRBV28; 7 bases align to TRBD1. This CDR3 spans 16 amino acids. Germline loops: CDR1 MDHEN, CDR2 SYDVKM. V shed 3 bases, J shed 1 base, and the junction held 6 bases outside the gene matches.

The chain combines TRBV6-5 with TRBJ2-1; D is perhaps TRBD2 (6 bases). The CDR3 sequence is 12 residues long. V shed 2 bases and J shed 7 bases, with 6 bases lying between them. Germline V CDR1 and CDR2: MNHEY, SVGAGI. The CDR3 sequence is CASSYRENEQFF. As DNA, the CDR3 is TGTGCCAGCAGTTACCGGGAGAATGAGCAGTTCTTC.

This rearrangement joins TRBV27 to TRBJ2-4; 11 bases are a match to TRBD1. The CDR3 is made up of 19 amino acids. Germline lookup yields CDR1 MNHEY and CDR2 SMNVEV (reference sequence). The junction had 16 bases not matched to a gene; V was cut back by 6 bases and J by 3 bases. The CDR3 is CASSQLGQGDGVGKNIQYF. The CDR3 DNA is TGTGCCAGCAGCCAGTTGGGACAGGGGGATGGGGTCGGCAAAAACATTCAGTACTTC.